The entry below gives a single T cell receptor beta chain sequence along with its context. Its binding antigen is unknown. No quality values exist for individual bases; no much larger clone is one base distant. Participants in the prospective study were aged roughly 18 to 100 years, lived in some 24 United States geographic areas, and enrolled through a virtual design. In the prospective study, cohorts were assigned on the basis of participant-reported clinical history obtained from a screening survey and a study questionnaire. Mobile phlebotomists in the prospective study collected whole blood, serum and a nasopharyngeal or oropharyngeal swab from every participant. Over a roughly 2-month period, participants in the prospective study had the option of providing additional blood draws and questionnaires. Before DNA extraction, blood samples from the prospective study were shipped at room temperature or frozen.

TCRbeta CDR3 regions were amplified from genomic DNA using the immunoSEQ Assay, a bias-controlled multiplex PCR. In the original analysis: The number of nucleated cells in each sample was estimated from the amplification of reference gene primers within the assay. Sequence reads were collapsed and filtered to measure the absolute abundance of every unique TCRbeta CDR3 rearrangement. For each sample, productive Simpson clonality was calculated as the square root of Simpson's diversity index across productive rearrangements. The table comes from immuneACCESS by way of TCRdb, which keeps in-frame sequences with V and J called. Part of the clones is missing from these tables; in studies checked, under half for an unresolved V gene and the rest for unknown reasons. V and J calls and clone size are given by that table; D and trimming were obtained from the DNA. In this sample the table shows approximately 150,000 clones, 80% to 90% of which occur a single time. Of the sample, 3% to 3.5% is held by the ten largest clones.

The sample originates from a study of blood T cell repertoires in COVID-19 (dated by TCRdb to the early 2020s). Broadly, across the study: Samples covering the acute and convalescent phases of COVID-19 were provided by collaborators in the United States, Italy and Spain. The material from the prospective study consisted of cDNA or gDNA derived from T cells, B-cell-depleted T cells, or PBMCs. Nearly every sample came with metadata listing a de-identified subject ID, COVID-19 status, age in years and sex. The dataset comprised deeply sampled blood TCRbeta repertoires from subjects exposed to, actively infected with, or recovered from COVID-19. Samples came from the ongoing ImmuneRACE study (first 160 participants) plus 1,254 subjects from 6 global collaborators. The repertoires were released in a freely available public database intended as a resource for research on the immune response to SARS-CoV-2. Where HLA class I and class II types were available, the types were taken from metadata supplied by the sample provider, not from assay-based typing. Study-level results and caveats: The amount of clinical and demographic metadata varied by source and participant and was provided uncurated.

The germline V gene provides CDR1 SGHNT and CDR2 YENEEA. Its CDR3 holds 14 amino acids, cysteine through phenylalanine. Here the CDR3 DNA is all that survives: 42 bases in frame from base 1. The trim is 1 base for V and 3 bases for J, with a gap of 10 bases between the germline ends. Sequences were obtained from PBMCs or T cells enriched from blood (not recorded which). The receptor's source is a woman between 45 and 65 years old with acute COVID-19. The rearranged chain carries TRBV11-3 and TRBJ2-7; the D gene is possibly TRBD2, with 5 bases matching. CDR3 region: CASSLGTYVYEQYF. The base sequence is TGTGCCAGCAGCTTAGGGACTTACGTCTACGAGCAGTACTTC.